Below, 12 T cell receptor beta chains from the same sample are listed, as sequenced in a study of blood T cells in healthy people across ages. The use of a sample-barcoded 5' primer and a J-beta primer mix characterized a second PCR of 7 to 11 cycles. TCRdb itself ran the 5' RACE reads through MiXCR, one entry per CDR3 protein. The sample lists around 1,500,000 distinct CDR3 sequences, 28% occurring once. Sequencing used blood. The receptors stem from a young woman in good health.

The genes are TRBV30 and TRBJ2-5, with D perhaps TRBD2 (6 bases). The CDR3 consists of 14 residues. Between the trimmed V and J ends, which lost 1 base and 1 base, there was a span of 10 bases. The germline V gene has CDR1 GTSNPN and CDR2 SVGIG (reference sequence). Here the CDR3 reads CAWSGPAGQETQYF. The DNA for the CDR3 is TGTGCCTGGAGTGGACCAGCGGGCCAAGAGACCCAGTACTTC.

This chain joins TRBV2 and TRBJ2-5, with 9 bases aligning to TRBD2. CDR3 length equals 14 residues. CDR1 is SNHLY, CDR2 FYNNEI, per germline. Here the CDR3 DNA reads TGTGCAGTTTCCCCTAGCGGGGAGAAAGAGACCCAGTACTTC. Translated: CAVSPSGEKETQYF.

The chain employs TRBV7-9 and TRBJ2-3; D tentatively fits TRBD1 or TRBD2 (5 bases each). V lost 1 base, J lost 4 bases, and 15 bases lay in between. Germline loops: CDR1 SEHNR, CDR2 FQNEAQ (reference sequence). The CDR3 extends over 16 amino acids. The CDR3 loop reads CASSLGGAGVADTQYF. The CDR3 DNA reads as TGTGCCAGCAGCTTAGGAGGGGCAGGAGTTGCAGATACGCAGTATTTT.

The V gene is TRBV7-2, the J gene TRBJ2-5; D is uncertain. The CDR3 is 14 amino acids. V shed 2 bases and J shed 4 bases, with 11 bases lying between them. Germline loops: CDR1 SGHTA, CDR2 FQGNSA. CDR3 coding DNA: TGTGCCAGCAGCTTATTGATTAGCTTAGAGACCCAGTACTTC. This codes for CASSLLISLETQYF.

To note about this clonotype: A much larger clone is a single base away; this may be a read error. The J gene is TRBJ2-1, the V gene TRBV29-1, with D hard to call. The CDR3 extends over 13 amino acids. Trimming left V 7 bases short and J 5 bases short, with 15 bases between. CDR1 and CDR2 (germline): SQVTM, ANQGSEA. The CDR3 loop reads CSADIGNDNEQFF. The CDR3 DNA reads as TGCAGCGCTGATATTGGTAACGACAATGAGCAGTTCTTC.

This clonotype was seen only a few times. The chain has TRBV4-2 and TRBJ2-3, with 7 bases lining up with TRBD2. CDR3 size: 16 residues. After removal of 1 base from V and 2 bases from J, the junction contained 6 bases not matched to a gene. The germline V gene encodes CDR1 LGHNA and CDR2 YNFKEQ. In DNA form, the CDR3 reads TGTGCCAGCAGCCAAGCCCCCAGCGGGGCCACAGATACGCAGTATTTT. Amino acids: CASSQAPSGATDTQYF.

As for this clonotype: A much bigger clone sits one base away, suggesting this may be a read error. The genes are TRBV29-1 and TRBJ2-4; 9 positions match TRBD1. The end of the DNA fits TRBJ2-7 better, so the J call may be wrong. Germline values: CDR1 SQVTM, CDR2 ANQGSEA. CDR3 length: 13 amino acids. This CDR3 reads CSVEQTGGSEQYF. As DNA, the CDR3 is TGCAGCGTTGAACAAACAGGGGGCAGCGAGCAGTACTTC.

This chain links TRBV6-5 with TRBJ2-7; 8 nucleotides align to TRBD2. This CDR3 is built from 15 residues. CDR1 MNHEY and CDR2 SVGAGI come from the germline V gene. Losses at the gene ends were 2 bases for V and 2 bases for J; bases not matched to a gene: 5. The CDR3 sequence: CASSYAAGGAYEQYF. DNA of the CDR3: TGTGCCAGCAGTTACGCCGCGGGGGGAGCCTACGAGCAGTACTTC.

Concerning this clonotype itself: At one of its ends the junction is not consistent with the germline gene, which may arise from a read error. The chain uses TRBV6-2 or TRBV6-3 and TRBJ2-1, with D hard to call. The CDR3 sequence is 15 residues long. Germline CDR1 reads MNHEY; CDR2 reads SVGEGT. DNA of the CDR3: TGTGTCAGCAGTCACGACGGCGGCTCCTACAATGAGCAGTTCTTC. It codes for CVSSHDGGSYNEQFF.

This clonotype was observed many times. The gene calls are TRBV28 and TRBJ2-7; D may be TRBD2 (6 bases). V lost 5 bases and J 0 bases, leaving 11 bases between the germline ends. CDR1 and CDR2 (germline): MDHEN, SYDVKM. This CDR3 comprises 14 residues. CDR3: CASSPGGYSYEQYF. The CDR3 region has the DNA TGTGCCAGCAGTCCCGGGGGTTACTCCTACGAGCAGTACTTC.

V usage is TRBV18 and J usage is TRBJ1-2, with 9 nucleotides matching TRBD1. J gave up 2 bases and V 4 bases, and 8 bases lay outside the gene matches. Germline-derived CDR1 and CDR2 are KGHSH and LQKENI. The CDR3 is made up of 16 amino acids. The CDR3 protein is CASSLPGQGPNYGYTF. The CDR3 region has the DNA TGTGCCAGCTCACTACCGGGACAGGGCCCAAACTATGGCTACACCTTC. Variable domain in full (rest from reference TRBV18 and TRBJ1-2): NAGVMQNPRHLVRRRGQEARLRCSPMKGHSHVYWYRQLPEEGLKFMVYLQKENIIDESGMPKERFSAEFPKEGPSILRIQQVVRGDSAAYFCASSLPGQGPNYGYTFGSGTRLTVV.

V and J are TRBV12-3 or TRBV12-4 and TRBJ2-7; TRBD1 might be the D (6 bases). This CDR3 spans 14 amino acids. V lost 6 bases and J 7 bases, leaving 19 bases between the germline ends. CDR3 sequence: CASRGANPSGEQYF. CDR3 sequence (DNA): TGTGCCAGCAGGGGGGCGAATCCCTCGGGGGAGCAGTACTTC.